The sequence of this T cell receptor beta chain was determined in a study of CD8 T cells in ankylosing spondylitis. General observations from the study: What seemed typical of ankylosing spondylitis blood was a TCR beta motif built from eight highly homologous variants.

This clonotype has just a few counts. Its matching antigen is unknown. TCRdb re-called the 5' RACE reads through MiXCR, storing one row per CDR3 protein. The sample lists approximately 300,000 distinct CDR3 sequences, roughly 8% occurring once. The V segment lost 3 bases and the J segment 7 bases; nucleotides outside the gene matches: 10. CDR1 and CDR2 (germline): ENHRY, SYGVKD. There are 16 residues in the CDR3. This receptor was identified in a male donor with ankylosing spondylitis. The chain combines TRBV10-3 with TRBJ2-1, with 9 bases fitting TRBD2. Sequenced input: blood, either unsorted or a sorted T cell fraction (not recorded which). CDR3 nucleotide sequence: TGTGCCATCAGTGATCCACCTAGCGGGAAGGGTAATGAGCAGTTCTTC. Amino acids: CAISDPPSGKGNEQFF.